One T cell receptor beta chain is described in this entry. Its antigen is still unknown. This sample is part of a study of Ad26.COV2.S vaccination and SARS-CoV-2 variants. Notes on the study in general: It was vaccine recipients, not placebo recipients, who had the higher spike-specific TCR breadth. Non-spike TCR breadth was similar in vaccine and placebo recipients. Responses of T cells in total may have been underestimated by the TCR breadth and depth analyses.

Treatment noted: roughly 19 received Ad26.COV2.S at low or high dose, single or two shots; about 5 received placebo; per-sample allocation not given. On day 63 after the first injection, vaccine and placebo recipients gave samples. In the vaccine, an Ad26 vector expressed the SARS-CoV-2 spike of the Wuhan strain. V shed 4 bases and J shed 6 bases, with 9 bases lying between them. Looked up from germline, CDR1 is LNHDA and CDR2 is SQIVND (reference sequence). The CDR3 covers 12 residues. Produced via immunoSEQ multiplex PCR; TCRdb's table is partial and in-frame only. The data show approximately 300,000 clones, around 83% seen once.

The chain has TRBV19 and TRBJ2-5; TRBD1 is a possible D gene (5 bases). Specimen: peripheral blood, collected in a trial of Ad26.COV2.S vaccine versus placebo. This clonotype was obtained from a person aged 18-65 years who received the Ad26.COV2.S COVID-19 vaccine or a placebo. CDR3 in amino acids: CASSSLGQTQYF. DNA for the CDR3: TGTGCCAGTAGTAGTTTGGGGCAGACCCAGTACTTC.